This T cell receptor beta chain was identified in a study of cytomegalovirus exposure and HLA in healthy donors. Study-level background: The approximately 600 first-cohort repertoires shared a platform with the 130 or so validation repertoires, as reported in a later analysis.

As regards this clone: The antigen remains undetermined.

This table comes from immunoSEQ multiplex PCR, and its TCRdb copy is limited to in-frame clones, with some not included. The table includes roughly 180,000 clones, about 89% detected once. Germline values: CDR1 SQVTM, CDR2 ANQGSEA. Trimming took 7 bases from V and 5 from J; bases not matched to a gene: 12. The CDR3 is 15 amino acids. Notes on the study in general: According to a subsequent analysis, TCR clusters from the first cohort were inclined to appear together in the roughly 130 validation repertoires. Reportedly, diagnosis of cytomegalovirus status by the classifier showed high specificity and sensitivity.

The sample consisted of PBMCs. V is TRBV29-1 and J is TRBJ2-1; 9 positions match TRBD2. The receptor was derived from a man under 40 in good health and CMV-seropositive. The CDR3: CSGFTPSGANNEQFF. The CDR3 nucleotides read TGCAGCGGATTTACGCCTAGCGGGGCCAACAATGAGCAGTTCTTC.